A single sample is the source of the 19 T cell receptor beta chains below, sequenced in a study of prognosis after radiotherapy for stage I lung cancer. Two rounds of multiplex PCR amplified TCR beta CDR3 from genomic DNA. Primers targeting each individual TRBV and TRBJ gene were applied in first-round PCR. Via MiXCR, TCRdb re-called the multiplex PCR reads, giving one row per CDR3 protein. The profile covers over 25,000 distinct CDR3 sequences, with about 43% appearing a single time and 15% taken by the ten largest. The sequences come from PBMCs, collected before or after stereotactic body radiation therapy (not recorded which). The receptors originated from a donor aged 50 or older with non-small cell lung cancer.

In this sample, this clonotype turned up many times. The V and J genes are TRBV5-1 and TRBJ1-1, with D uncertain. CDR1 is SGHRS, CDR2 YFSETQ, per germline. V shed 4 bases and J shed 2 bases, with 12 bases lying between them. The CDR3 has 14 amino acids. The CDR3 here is CASSPTGPNTEAFF. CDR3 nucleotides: TGCGCCAGCAGCCCGACCGGCCCCAACACTGAAGCTTTCTTT.

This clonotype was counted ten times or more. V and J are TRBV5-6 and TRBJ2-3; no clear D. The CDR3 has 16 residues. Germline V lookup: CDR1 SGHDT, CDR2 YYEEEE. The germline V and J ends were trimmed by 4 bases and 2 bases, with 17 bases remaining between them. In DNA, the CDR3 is TGTGCCAGCAGCCAACAGTCTCCCTACCCCACAGATACGCAGTATTTT. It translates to CASSQQSPYPTDTQYF.

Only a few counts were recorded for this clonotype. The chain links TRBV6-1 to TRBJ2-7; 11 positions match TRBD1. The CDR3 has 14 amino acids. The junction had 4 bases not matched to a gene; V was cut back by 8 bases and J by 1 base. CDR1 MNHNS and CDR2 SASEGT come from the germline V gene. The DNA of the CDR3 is TGTGCCAGCGGAGGACAGGGGGCGTCCTACGAGCAGTACTTC. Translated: CASGGQGASYEQYF.

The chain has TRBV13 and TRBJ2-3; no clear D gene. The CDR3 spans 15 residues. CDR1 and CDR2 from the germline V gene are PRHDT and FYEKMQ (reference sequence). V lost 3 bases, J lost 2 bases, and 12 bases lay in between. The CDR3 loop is CASSFGQAITDTQYF. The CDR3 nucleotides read TGTGCCAGCAGCTTCGGCCAGGCTATCACAGATACGCAGTATTTT.

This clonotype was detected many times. The CDR3 here is CASSLDRRLGAKNIQYF. CDR3 sequence (DNA): TGTGCCAGCAGCTTAGATCGGCGGCTTGGGGCCAAAAACATTCAGTACTTC. The chain employs TRBV11-2 and TRBJ2-4; D remains unclear. The CDR3 loop spans 17 amino acids. V was clipped by 0 bases and J by 1 base, with 13 bases between them. The germline V gene encodes CDR1 SGHAT and CDR2 FQNNGV. Variable domain in full (rest from reference TRBV11-2 and TRBJ2-4): EAGVAQSPRYKIIEKRQSVAFWCNPISGHATLYWYQQILGQGPKLLIQFQNNGVVDDSQLPKDRFSAERLKGVDSTLKIQPAKLEDSAVYLCASSLDRRLGAKNIQYFGAGTRLSVL.

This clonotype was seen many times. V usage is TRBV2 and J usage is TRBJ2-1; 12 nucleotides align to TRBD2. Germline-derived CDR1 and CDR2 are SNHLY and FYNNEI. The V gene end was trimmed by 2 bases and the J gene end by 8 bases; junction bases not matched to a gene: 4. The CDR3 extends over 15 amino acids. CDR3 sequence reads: CASSERGLAGYEQFF. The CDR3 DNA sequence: TGTGCCAGCAGTGAACGAGGACTAGCGGGGTATGAGCAGTTCTTC.

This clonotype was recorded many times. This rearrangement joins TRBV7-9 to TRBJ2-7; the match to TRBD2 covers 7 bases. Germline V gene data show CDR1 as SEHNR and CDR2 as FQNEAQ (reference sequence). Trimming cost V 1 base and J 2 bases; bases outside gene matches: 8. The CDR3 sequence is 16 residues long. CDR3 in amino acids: CASSLGQGLAAYEQYF. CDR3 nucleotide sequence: TGTGCCAGCAGCTTAGGCCAAGGTCTAGCGGCCTACGAGCAGTACTTC.

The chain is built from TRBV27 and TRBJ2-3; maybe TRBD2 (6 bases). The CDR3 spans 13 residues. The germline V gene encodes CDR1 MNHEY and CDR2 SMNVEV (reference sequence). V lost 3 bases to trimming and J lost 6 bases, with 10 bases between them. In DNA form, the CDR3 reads TGTGCCAGCAGTTTTGGGAGCGGGGATACGCAGTATTTT. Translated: CASSFGSGDTQYF.

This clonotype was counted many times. The CDR3 loop reads CASSYGTGPKETQYF. The CDR3 DNA sequence: TGTGCCAGCAGTTACGGGACAGGGCCTAAAGAGACCCAGTACTTC. The rearrangement joins TRBV6-5 to TRBJ2-5; 9 bases are shared with TRBD1. Germline CDR1 MNHEY, CDR2 SVGAGI. The length of the CDR3 is 15 residues. The V and J ends lost 2 bases and 3 bases, in that order; junction bases with no gene match: 4.

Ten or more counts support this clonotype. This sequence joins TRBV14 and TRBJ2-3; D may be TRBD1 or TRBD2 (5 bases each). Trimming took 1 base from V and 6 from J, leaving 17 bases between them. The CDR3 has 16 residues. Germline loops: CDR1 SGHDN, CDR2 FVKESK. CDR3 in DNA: TGTGCCAGCAGCCAAGTGGTAGGGACCCGGCGCGATACGCAGTATTTT. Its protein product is CASSQVVGTRRDTQYF.

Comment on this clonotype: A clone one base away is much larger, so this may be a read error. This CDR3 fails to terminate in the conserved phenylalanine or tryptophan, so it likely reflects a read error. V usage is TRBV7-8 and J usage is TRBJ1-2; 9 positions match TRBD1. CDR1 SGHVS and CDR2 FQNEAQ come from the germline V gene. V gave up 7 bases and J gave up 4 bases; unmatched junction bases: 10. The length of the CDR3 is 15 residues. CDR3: CASISGTGSPYGYTV. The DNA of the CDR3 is TGTGCCAGCATCTCCGGGACAGGGTCCCCCTATGGCTACACCGTC.

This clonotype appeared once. CDR3 DNA sequence: TGTGCTAGTGGTTTGAGGTTCGTGGGAAGCTCCTACAATGAGCAGTTCTTC. It yields the protein CASGLRFVGSSYNEQFF. This chain links TRBV12-5 with TRBJ2-1; D remains unclear. The CDR3 sequence is 17 residues long. CDR1 is LGHNT and CDR2 is FRNRAP in the germline V gene. The V end lost 2 bases, the J end lost 0 bases, and 14 bases lay between the germline ends.

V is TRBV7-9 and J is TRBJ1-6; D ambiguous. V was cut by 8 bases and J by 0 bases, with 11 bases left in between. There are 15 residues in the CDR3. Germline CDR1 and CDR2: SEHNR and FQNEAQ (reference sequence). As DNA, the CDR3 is TGTGCCAGCGATGTACGAGGCTCCTATAATTCACCCCTCCACTTT. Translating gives CASDVRGSYNSPLHF.

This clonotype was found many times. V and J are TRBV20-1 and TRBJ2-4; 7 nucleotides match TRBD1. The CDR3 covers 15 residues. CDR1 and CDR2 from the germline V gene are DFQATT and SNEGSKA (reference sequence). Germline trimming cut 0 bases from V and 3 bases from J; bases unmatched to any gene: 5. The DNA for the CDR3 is TGCAGTGCTAGAGACCCCCAGGGGGTCAAAAACATTCAGTACTTC. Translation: CSARDPQGVKNIQYF.

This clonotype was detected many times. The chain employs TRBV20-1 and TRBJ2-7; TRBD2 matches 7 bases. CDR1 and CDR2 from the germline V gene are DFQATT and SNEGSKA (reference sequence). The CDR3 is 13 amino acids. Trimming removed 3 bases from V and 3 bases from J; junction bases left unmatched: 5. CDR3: CSARGGVFYEQYF. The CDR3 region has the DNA TGCAGTGCTAGGGGGGGGGTATTCTACGAGCAGTACTTC.

The CDR3 bases are TGCAGCGGCACCAGACTTGGGGACAATGAGCAGTTCTTC. Its translation: CSGTRLGDNEQFF. V usage is TRBV29-1 and J usage is TRBJ2-1; no clear D gene. Germline V gives CDR1 SQVTM, CDR2 ANQGSEA. This CDR3 has 13 residues. The germline V and J ends were trimmed by 7 bases and 5 bases, with 15 bases remaining between them.

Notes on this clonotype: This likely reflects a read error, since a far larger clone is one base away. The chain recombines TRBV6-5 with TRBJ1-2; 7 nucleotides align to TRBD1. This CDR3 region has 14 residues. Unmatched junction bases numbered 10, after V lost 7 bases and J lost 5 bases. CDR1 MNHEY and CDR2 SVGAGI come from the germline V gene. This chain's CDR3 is CASTYPGGGYGYTF. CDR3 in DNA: TGTGCCAGCACCTACCCAGGGGGAGGATATGGCTACACCTTC.

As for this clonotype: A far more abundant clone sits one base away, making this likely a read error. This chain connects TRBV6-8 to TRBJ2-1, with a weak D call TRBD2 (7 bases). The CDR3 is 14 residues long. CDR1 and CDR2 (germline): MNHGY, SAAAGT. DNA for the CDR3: TGTGCCATCAGTTACCCAAATCGCGGGGGCGAGCAGTTCTTC. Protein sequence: CAISYPNRGGEQFF.

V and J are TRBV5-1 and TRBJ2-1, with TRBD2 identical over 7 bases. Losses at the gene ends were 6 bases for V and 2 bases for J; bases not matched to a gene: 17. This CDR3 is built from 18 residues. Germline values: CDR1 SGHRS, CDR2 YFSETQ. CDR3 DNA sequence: TGCGCCAGCAACATTGGGGGTGTACTAGCGTCCCCCTACAATGAGCAGTTCTTC. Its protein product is CASNIGGVLASPYNEQFF.